Here is one TCR beta chain with its context. One end of the junction does not line up with germline, which may come from a read error. The CDR3 consists of 14 residues. Germline assignment: CDR1 DFQATT and CDR2 SNEGSKA (reference sequence). This entry comes from a study of tumor and adjacent non-tumor tissue in lung cancer. TCRbeta libraries were built with three rounds of nested PCR, modified from ARM-PCR. TCRdb re-analysed the multiplex PCR reads in MiXCR, keeping a single row per CDR3 protein. The sample includes more than 95,000 distinct CDR3 sequences, 55% to 75% of them seen just once. RNA was extracted from bulk tissue without any cell sorting.

The TCR originated in a man aged 25-45 years with non-small cell lung cancer. V usage is TRBV20-1 and J usage is TRBJ2-7, with TRBD2 matching over 11 bases. Sequenced input: lung tumor tissue. The CDR3: CNASTGTSGYKQYF. For the CDR3, the DNA is TGCAATGCTAGTACCGGGACTAGCGGCTACAAGCAGTACTTC.